This T cell receptor (beta chain) was captured by sequencing in a study of blood T cells in healthy people across ages. Germline assignment: CDR1 SGHTA and CDR2 FQGNSA. This CDR3 spans 16 amino acids. Combining a sample-barcoded 5' primer with a J-beta primer mix, a second PCR ran for about 6 to 11 cycles. MiXCR, applied by TCRdb to the 5' RACE reads, yields one record per CDR3 protein. The table lists hundreds of thousands of distinct CDR3 sequences, 45% to 50% of them singletons, with under 35% in the top ten. The sample consisted of blood. The rearrangement joins TRBV7-2 to TRBJ2-1, with 9 bases fitting TRBD2. Near its end, the DNA agrees better with TRBJ2-7, so the J call may be wrong. This sequence was found in a woman aged 60 to 75 in good health. The CDR3 nucleotides read TGTGCCAGCAGCTGGCGCGGGAGGGCCTCCTACAGTGAGCAGTACTTC. This sequence encodes CASSWRGRASYSEQYF.